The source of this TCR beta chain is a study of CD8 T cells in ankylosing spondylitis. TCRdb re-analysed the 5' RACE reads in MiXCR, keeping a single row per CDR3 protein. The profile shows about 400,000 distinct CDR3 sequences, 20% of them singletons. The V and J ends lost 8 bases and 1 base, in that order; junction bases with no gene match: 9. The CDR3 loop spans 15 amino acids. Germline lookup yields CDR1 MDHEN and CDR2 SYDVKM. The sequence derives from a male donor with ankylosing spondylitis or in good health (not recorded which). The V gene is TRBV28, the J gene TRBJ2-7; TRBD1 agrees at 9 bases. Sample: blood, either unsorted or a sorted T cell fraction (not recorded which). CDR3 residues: CASSPGQGQSYEQYF. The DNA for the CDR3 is TGTGCCAGCTCACCGGGACAGGGCCAATCCTACGAGCAGTACTTC.